This TCR beta chain was profiled in a study of shared clonotypes between healthy human individuals (dated by TCRdb to the early 2020s). About the study as a whole: The cohort included three men and a couple of women between 18 and 49 years of age. For each donor, three plates each were used for CD4 naive and CD4 memory, two plates were used for CD8 naive, and one plate was used for CD8 memory. To estimate repertoire size and how much clonotype sharing occurs between individuals, the study deeply sequenced the blood TCR repertoires of five healthy adults. To increase sequencing depth and limit assay-specific biases, TCR repertoire library preparation and sequencing were carried out by different laboratories using diverse techniques. Per donor, leukapheresis produced somewhere between about 0.8 and 9.5 billion PBMCs. Study-level results and caveats: Pairwise subsampling led to the expectation that sequencing depth would affect the degree of clonotype sharing among donors. Sampling was limited to blood, and TCR repertoires in tissue likely differ from TCR repertoires in blood. Clonotypes shared by all four sorted-subset donors showed higher generation probabilities than non-shared clonotypes. Sharing across a few donors was observed for about 5% of naive CD4, 3.5% of naive CD8, over 2% of memory CD4, and about 0.39% of memory CD8 clonotypes. Naive subsets generally had larger estimated clonotype richness than memory subsets. Because the study included only a small number of donors, the genetic and exposure-history diversity represented was limited. Rarefaction of sorted-subset datasets indicated incomplete sequencing despite the large sequencing depth.

The donors were healthy, HIV-negative adults with no recently reported acute infections or vaccinations. Every donor was a Caucasian adult living in Nashville, Tennessee, USA. CD4+ T cells were enriched through magnetic negative selection, after which naive cells were positively selected on CD45RA and the remaining negative fraction served as the memory subset. After blood collection by leukapheresis, PBMCs were isolated using Ficoll-Histopaque density gradient centrifugation and then cryopreserved in the vapor phase of liquid nitrogen. Analytical flow cytometry was used to check the purity and quantity of every magnetically sorted T cell population. Genomic DNA was isolated from every sorted fraction and measured by UV absorbance on a Nanodrop 2000c. Clipping removes 10 bases from V and 2 bases from J, with 6 as the unmatched junction base count. CDR1 is given as SEHNR and CDR2 as FQNEAQ, both from the germline V gene (reference sequence). Taken from cysteine to phenylalanine, the CDR3 has 14 residues. Just the 42-base CDR3 DNA is kept, in frame starting at base 1.

Using the deep immunoSEQ assay, multiplex PCR amplified TCR CDR3 regions from genomic DNA. Genomic DNA extracted from each cell subset was distributed evenly over all wells of several immunoSEQ 96-well plates, and each plate served as one replicate. For sorted subsets, each replicate PCR was loaded with roughly 0.2 ug genomic DNA, equivalent to 25,000 to 35,000 T cell genomes. The purified libraries were quantified using a Qubit 3.0 fluorometer, sized with a Bioanalyzer 2100, and then quantified again using the KAPA Library Quantification kit. A separate single-read 150-cycle Illumina NextSeq 550 flow cell was used to sequence each immunoSEQ 96-well plate. The source study handled its data this way. Because the immunoSEQ output included only junctional sequences and no quality scores, the filtering could not be the same as the filtering used for full-length reads. To assign V/J genes and CDR3, sequences were annotated against IMGT germline references using PyIR, a Python wrapper for IgBLAST v1.9. Any read was removed if the V/J assignment was weak (E-value above 1e-6), the CDR3 was missing, or the read contained stop codons, out-of-frame junctions, or ambiguous translated residues. V3J clonotypes were defined as sequences sharing an identical inferred V gene, J gene, and CDR3 amino acid sequence. Percentage overlap between repertoires was calculated by dividing the number of shared unique clonotypes by the size of the smaller repertoire. RTK rarefaction, the Chao1 estimator, and Recon v2.1 estimates of unobserved clonotypes were used to assess repertoire richness. Generation probabilities were computed with OLGA for all TCRbeta clonotypes obtained by the gDNA method from several donors. The table was pulled from immuneACCESS by TCRdb, which kept in-frame rearrangements only. Such tables lose some clones; where checked, under half of the loss comes from unresolved V genes, and the rest has no known cause. V, J and clone size reflect that table, while D and trimming were determined from the DNA. The table for this sample lists about 2.4 million clones; over 85% of them were counted only once. Around 0.37% of the sample comes from the top ten.

As concerns this clone: There is no known antigen for this receptor. No much larger clonotype is one base removed from it; base qualities were not supplied.

The chain links TRBV7-9 with TRBJ2-7; 12 of the junction bases match TRBD2. The clonotype was recovered from a man between 18 and 29 years old in good health. Some clones in this sample may be carry-over from other donors' samples. What was sequenced was naive CD4+ T cells from PBMCs. The label giving this sample's cell subset or site can be read as: CD45RA+ positively selected. Here is the DNA: TGTGCCACGACACTAGCGGGAGGCACCTACGAGCAGTACTTC. Its protein is CATTLAGGTYEQYF. Here the CDR3 is joined to the reference TRBV7-9 and TRBJ2-7 genes, and the full variable domain is: DTGVSQNPRHKITKRGQNVTFRCDPISEHNRLYWYRQTLGQGPEFLTYFQNEAQLEKSRLLSDRFSAERPKGSFSTLEIQRTEQGDSAMYLCATTLAGGTYEQYFGPGTRLTVT.